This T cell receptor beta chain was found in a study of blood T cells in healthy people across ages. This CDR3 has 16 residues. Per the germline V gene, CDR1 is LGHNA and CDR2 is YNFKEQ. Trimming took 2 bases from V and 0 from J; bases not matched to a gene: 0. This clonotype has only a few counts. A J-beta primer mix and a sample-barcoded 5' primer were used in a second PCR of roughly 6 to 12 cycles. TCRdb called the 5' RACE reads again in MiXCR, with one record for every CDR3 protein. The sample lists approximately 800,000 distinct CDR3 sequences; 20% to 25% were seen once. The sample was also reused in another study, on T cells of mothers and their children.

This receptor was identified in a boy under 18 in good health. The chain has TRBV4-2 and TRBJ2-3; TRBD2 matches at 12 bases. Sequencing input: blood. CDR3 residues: CASSQLAGGSTDTQYF. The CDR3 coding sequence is TGTGCCAGCAGCCAACTAGCGGGAGGGAGCACAGATACGCAGTATTTT.